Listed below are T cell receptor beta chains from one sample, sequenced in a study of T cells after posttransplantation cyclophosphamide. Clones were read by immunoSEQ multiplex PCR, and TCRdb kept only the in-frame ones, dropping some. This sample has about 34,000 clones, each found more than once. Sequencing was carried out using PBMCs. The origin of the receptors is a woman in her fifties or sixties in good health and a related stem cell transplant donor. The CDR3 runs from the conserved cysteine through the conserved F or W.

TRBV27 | CASSWGQGTMSEQFF
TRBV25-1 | CASTDPGVAYEQYF
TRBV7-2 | CASSFAGGYEQFF
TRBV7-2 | CASSFDRGLRTGELFF
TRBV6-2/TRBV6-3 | CASTLLAGGPEGEQFF
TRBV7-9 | CASSTGLWGYTF
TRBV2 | CASRRSIVTQETQYF
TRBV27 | CASIDTSGSRYEQYF
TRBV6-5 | CASSYRTSGSPYEQYF
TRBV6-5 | CASSNTGQGNSPLHF
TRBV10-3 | CAISTGLREQYF
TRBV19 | CASSRPEGAVHGYTF
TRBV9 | CASSHRGKDQPQHF
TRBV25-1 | CASSEPQGFTDTQYF
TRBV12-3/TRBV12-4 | CASSLGFGQGRIYGYTF
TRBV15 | CATSPRQGATNEKLFF
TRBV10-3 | CAISGLAGESQYF
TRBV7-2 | CASSLRGAQGEAFF
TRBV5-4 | CASSAGGLAGGPAIQYF
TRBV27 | CASSSTNYQPQHF
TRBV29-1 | CSVEDSGQGINEQFF
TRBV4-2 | CASSQASRSGNTIYF
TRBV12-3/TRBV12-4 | CASSFGVRPRAGQPQHF
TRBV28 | CASSALRTLNEQFF
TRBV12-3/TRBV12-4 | CASSSQDGTGIYGYTF
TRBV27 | CASSLGVGGYEQYF
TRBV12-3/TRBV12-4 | CASSGRRGDTEAFF
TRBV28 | CASSSPSYRGLNYGYTF
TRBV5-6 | CASSLAEGLGLSYNSPLHF
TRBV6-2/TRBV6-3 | CASSDRDGYTF
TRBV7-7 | CASSLGTEQETQYF
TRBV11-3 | CASSARFSGANVLTF
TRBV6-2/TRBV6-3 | CASRTGGGYGYTF
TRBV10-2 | CASSVLNTEAFF
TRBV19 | CASRPQGQGRHNQPQHF
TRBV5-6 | CASSTDRGWNSNQPQHF
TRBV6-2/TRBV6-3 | CASSPHGGTNTEAFF
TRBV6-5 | CASSFRQRGDYNEQFF
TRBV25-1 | CASSDRVVGQPQHF
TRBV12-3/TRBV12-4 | CASSLGQGNEQYF
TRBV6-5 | CASSYETSGTYEQYF
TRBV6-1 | CASSERGRVGEKLFF
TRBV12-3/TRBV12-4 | CASSPGLAGYEVETQYF
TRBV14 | CASSQSRAYEKLFF
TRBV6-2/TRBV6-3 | CASSYARQGAIGYTF
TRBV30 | CAWNIVPGDYEQYF
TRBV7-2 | CASSSQGLRRREQYF
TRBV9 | CASSLTRGGYGYTF
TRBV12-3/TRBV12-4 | CASTRTGVYGYTF
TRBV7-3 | CASILTGRADYGYTF
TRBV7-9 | CASSLVGGAYYNEQFF
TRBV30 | CAWSRGGYGYTF
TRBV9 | CATSGGAYTDTQYF
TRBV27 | CASKSGRALEQFF
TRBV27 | CASSFRGLNEQYF
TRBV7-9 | CASSPQGYYEQYF
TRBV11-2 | CASSNGYGYTF
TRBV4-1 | CASSQEVALLVVQFF